This T cell receptor (beta chain) originates from a study of early T cells in non-severe SARS-CoV-2 infection. Turning to the study itself: Sequenced bulk RNA came from whole blood that was unsorted, and chains were unpaired.

This clonotype was picked up a small number of times. One entry per CDR3 protein, called by TCRdb with MiXCR from the 5' RACE reads. The sample holds tens of thousands of distinct CDR3 sequences, 15% to 18% seen once. The germline V and J ends were trimmed by 6 bases and 9 bases, with 12 bases remaining between them. The CDR3 has 12 amino acids. Germline CDR1 and CDR2: MNHNS and SASEGT. The TCR originated in an adult who was a healthcare worker with PCR-confirmed SARS-CoV-2 infection or an uninfected control (not recorded which). This rearrangement joins TRBV6-1 to TRBJ2-4, with D tentatively TRBD2 (5 bases). The material sequenced was whole blood. CDR3 sequence: CASRVDRGIQYF. CDR3 sequence (DNA): TGTGCCAGCAGAGTGGACCGGGGCATTCAGTACTTC.